Below, 9 T cell receptor beta chains from the same sample are listed, as sequenced in a study of T cell changes during pregnancy in multiple sclerosis. Here immunoSEQ multiplex PCR was the method, and the copy in TCRdb shows in-frame clones only, minus some. The sample yields 55,000 to 80,000 clones, about nine tenths seen once. The starting material was peripheral blood, obtained after pregnancy. The receptors originated from a female donor in good health, enrolled as a control in a pregnancy study.

This clone was seen only a few times. CDR3 in DNA: TGTGCCAGCAGGGAGACAGAAACAGATACGCAGTATTTT. It is translated as CASRETETDTQYF. This rearrangement joins TRBV7-9 to TRBJ2-3, with TRBD1 as a possible D gene (5 bases). The CDR3 consists of 13 residues. Trimming left V 6 bases short and J 3 bases short, with 10 bases between. CDR1 and CDR2 (germline): SEHNR, FQNEAQ (reference sequence).

The chain employs TRBV5-1 and TRBJ1-1, with 9 bases identical to TRBD1. V gave up 4 bases and J gave up 6 bases; unmatched junction bases: 7. The length of the CDR3 is 14 residues. The V gene's germline CDR1 is SGHRS and CDR2 YFSETQ. The CDR3 sequence is CASSRTGARAEAFF. The CDR3, as DNA: TGCGCCAGCAGCCGGACAGGGGCTAGGGCTGAAGCTTTCTTT.

To note about this clone: At one of its ends the junction is not consistent with the germline gene, which may arise from a read error. The chain recombines TRBV5-6 with TRBJ1-1; 9 positions agree with TRBD1. The CDR3 runs 15 residues. Germline V gene lookup returns CDR1 SGHDT and CDR2 YYEEEE. The CDR3 sequence: CASSEPGTGNAEAFF. CDR3 nucleotide sequence: TGTGCCAGCAGCGAGCCCGGGACAGGGAACGCTGAAGCTTTCTTT.

The gene calls are TRBV6-5 and TRBJ1-2; 11 bases line up with TRBD1. V dropped 2 bases and J dropped 8; count of bases not matched to a gene: 4. Germline CDR1 reads MNHEY; CDR2 reads SVGAGI. The CDR3 contains 14 residues. The CDR3 DNA follows: TGTGCCAGCAGTTACCTGGACAGGGGGCGAGGCTACACCTTC. Translation: CASSYLDRGRGYTF.

The J gene is TRBJ2-7, the V gene TRBV7-9; 7 bases agree with TRBD1. The CDR3 loop spans 15 amino acids. The V gene's germline CDR1 is SEHNR and CDR2 FQNEAQ (reference sequence). Losses at the gene ends were 3 bases for V and 5 bases for J; bases not matched to a gene: 10. CDR3 in DNA: TGTGCCAGCAGCTTGGGGGAAGGGGGCGCGGACGAGCAGTACTTC. Translated, it gives CASSLGEGGADEQYF. Looking up the rest from reference TRBV7-9 and TRBJ2-7 gives the full variable domain: DTGVSQNPRHKITKRGQNVTFRCDPISEHNRLYWYRQTLGQGPEFLTYFQNEAQLEKSRLLSDRFSAERPKGSFSTLEIQRTEQGDSAMYLCASSLGEGGADEQYFGPGTRLTVT.

V usage is TRBV5-1 and J usage is TRBJ1-2, with D unresolved. The V gene's germline CDR1 is SGHRS and CDR2 YFSETQ. The CDR3 contains 14 residues. V was clipped by 2 bases and J by 2 bases, with 10 bases between them. The CDR3 region is CASSFPDKNYGYTF. DNA for the CDR3: TGCGCCAGCAGCTTTCCCGACAAGAACTATGGCTACACCTTC.

J is TRBJ1-1 and V is TRBV30; D is perhaps TRBD1 (6 bases). This CDR3 is built from 13 residues. V was trimmed by 4 bases and J by 5 bases, leaving 14 bases between them. Germline V gene sequence: CDR1 GTSNPN, CDR2 SVGIG (reference sequence). CDR3 DNA sequence: TGTGCCTGGACCGGGGGGCGGGATACTGAAGCTTTCTTT. Its translation: CAWTGGRDTEAFF.

The chain combines TRBV11-2 with TRBJ2-2; tentatively, D is TRBD1 (5 bases). CDR1 and CDR2 from the germline V gene are SGHAT and FQNNGV. Trimming took off 0 bases at V and 5 bases at J, with 7 bases between the two ends. This CDR3 is 14 amino acids long. The CDR3 here is CASSLDRDTGELFF. CDR3 in DNA: TGTGCCAGCAGCTTAGACAGGGATACCGGGGAGCTGTTTTTT.

For this clone: At one end, the junction sequence differs from germline, possibly due to a read error. This chain links TRBV5-6 with TRBJ2-5; D unresolved. The CDR3 covers 13 residues. CDR1 is SGHDT, CDR2 YYEEEE, per germline. This CDR3 is CASSLTNQETQYF. The CDR3 DNA is TGTGCCAGCAGCTTAACCAACCAGGAGACCCAGTACTTC. The full variable domain, its missing parts supplied by reference TRBV5-6 and TRBJ2-5, is DAGVTQSPTHLIKTRGQQVTLRCSPKSGHDTVSWYQQALGQGPQFIFQYYEEEERQRGNFPDRFSGHQFPNYSSELNVNALLLGDSALYLCASSLTNQETQYFGPGTRLLVL.